This TCR beta chain was sequenced during a study of human thymus T cells. The V end lost 6 bases, the J end lost 8 bases, and 13 bases lay between the germline ends. The CDR3 has 13 residues. Germline values: CDR1 LGHNA, CDR2 YSLEER. Sequencing was performed with immunoSEQ multiplex PCR; in TCRdb, only in-frame clones are kept and a portion is missing. Among some 130,000 clones listed, around 94% were seen once. It was from resections taken during corrective heart surgery that the thymus tissue came. The rearrangement joins TRBV4-3 to TRBJ1-4; D not certain. The sample comprised thymus tissue. The sequence derives from a boy in the first two years of life with a congenital heart defect but otherwise immunologically healthy. The CDR3 region is CASRGSLGEKLFF. The DNA for the CDR3 is TGCGCCAGCAGAGGTTCGCTGGGGGAAAAACTGTTTTTT.